This T cell receptor (beta chain) was sequenced in a study of T cells after yellow fever vaccination. Study background: Fractions containing few cells were prepared with SMART-Seq v4 Ultra Low Input.

TCRdb recomputed calls from the 5' RACE reads with MiXCR, one row per CDR3 protein. Of tens of thousands of distinct CDR3 sequences listed, 4% to 5% were seen once; the top ten hold 35% to 45%. Losses at the gene ends were 2 bases for V and 5 bases for J; bases not matched to a gene: 6. Looked up from germline, CDR1 is DFQATT and CDR2 is SNEGSKA (reference sequence). This CDR3 region has 14 residues. This clonotype was recorded at least ten times. The receptor was isolated from a man in his late teens or twenties who received the YFV17D yellow fever vaccine. The sample here was PBMCs, either bulk or a sorted T-cell subset (CD4+, CD8+, memory, or dextramer-sorted; not recorded which), taken on the day of the yellow fever booster vaccination. The V gene is TRBV20-1, the J gene TRBJ2-4; 7 bases match TRBD1. CDR3 nucleotide sequence: TGCAGTGCTAGACCCGCCGGGACAGAAAACATTCAGTACTTC. Protein product: CSARPAGTENIQYF.